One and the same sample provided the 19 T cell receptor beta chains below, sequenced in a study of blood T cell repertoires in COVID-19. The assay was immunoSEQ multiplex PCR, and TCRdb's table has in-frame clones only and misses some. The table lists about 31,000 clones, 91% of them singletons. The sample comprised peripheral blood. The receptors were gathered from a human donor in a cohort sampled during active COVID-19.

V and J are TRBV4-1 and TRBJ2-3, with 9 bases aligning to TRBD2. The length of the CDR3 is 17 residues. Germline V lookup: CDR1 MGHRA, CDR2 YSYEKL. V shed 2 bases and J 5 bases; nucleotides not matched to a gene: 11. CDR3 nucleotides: TGCGCCAGCAGCCAAAAGACGGCTAGCGGGGTAGGAGATACGCAGTATTTT. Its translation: CASSQKTASGVGDTQYF.

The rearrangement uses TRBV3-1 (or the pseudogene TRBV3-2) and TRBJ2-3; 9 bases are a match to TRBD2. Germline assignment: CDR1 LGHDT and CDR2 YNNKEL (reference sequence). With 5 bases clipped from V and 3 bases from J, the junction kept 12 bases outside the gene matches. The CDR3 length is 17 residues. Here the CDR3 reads CASSSPLFLAGTDTQYF. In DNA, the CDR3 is TGTGCCAGCAGCTCACCGTTGTTCCTAGCGGGGACAGATACGCAGTATTTT.

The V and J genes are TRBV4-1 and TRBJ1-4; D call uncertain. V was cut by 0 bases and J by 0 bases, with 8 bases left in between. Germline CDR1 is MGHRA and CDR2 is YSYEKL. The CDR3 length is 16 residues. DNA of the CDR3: TGCGCCAGCAGCCAAGAGAGGAAGTCAACTAATGAAAAACTGTTTTTT. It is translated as CASSQERKSTNEKLFF.

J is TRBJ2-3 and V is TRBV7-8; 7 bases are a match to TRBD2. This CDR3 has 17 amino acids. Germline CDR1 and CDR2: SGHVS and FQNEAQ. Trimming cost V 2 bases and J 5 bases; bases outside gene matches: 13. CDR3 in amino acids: CASSLLPTGLAVDTQYF. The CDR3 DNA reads TGTGCCAGCAGCTTATTACCGACGGGGCTAGCGGTAGATACGCAGTATTTT. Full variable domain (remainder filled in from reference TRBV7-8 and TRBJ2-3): GAGVSQSPRYKVAKRGQDVALRCDPISGHVSLFWYQQALGQGPEFLTYFQNEAQLDKSGLPSDRFFAERPEGSVSTLKIQRTQQEDSAVYLCASSLLPTGLAVDTQYFGPGTRLTVL.

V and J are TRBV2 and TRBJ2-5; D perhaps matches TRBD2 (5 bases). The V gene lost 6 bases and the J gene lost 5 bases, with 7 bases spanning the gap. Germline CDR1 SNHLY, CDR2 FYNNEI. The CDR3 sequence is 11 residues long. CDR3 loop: CASRGGETQYF. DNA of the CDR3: TGTGCCAGCAGGGGCGGGGAGACCCAGTACTTC.

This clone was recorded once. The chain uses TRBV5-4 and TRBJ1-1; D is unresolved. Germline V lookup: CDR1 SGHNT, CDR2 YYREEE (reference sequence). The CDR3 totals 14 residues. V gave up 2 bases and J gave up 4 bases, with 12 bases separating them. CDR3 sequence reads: CASSFNGVITEAFF. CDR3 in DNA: TGTGCCAGCAGCTTTAACGGGGTGATCACTGAAGCTTTCTTT.

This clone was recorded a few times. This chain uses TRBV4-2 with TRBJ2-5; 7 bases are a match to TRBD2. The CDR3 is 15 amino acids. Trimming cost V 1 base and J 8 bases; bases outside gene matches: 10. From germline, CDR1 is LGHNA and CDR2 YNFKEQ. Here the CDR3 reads CASSQGDIGGYTQYF. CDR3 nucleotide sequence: TGTGCCAGCAGCCAAGGGGATATCGGGGGGTATACCCAGTACTTC.

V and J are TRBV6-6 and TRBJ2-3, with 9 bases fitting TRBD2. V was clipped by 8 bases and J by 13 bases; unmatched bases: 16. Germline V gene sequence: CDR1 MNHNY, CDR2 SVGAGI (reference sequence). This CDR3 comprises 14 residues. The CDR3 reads CASGVIAGGPNKYF. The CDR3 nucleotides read TGTGCCAGCGGAGTCATCGCGGGAGGGCCGAATAAGTATTTT.

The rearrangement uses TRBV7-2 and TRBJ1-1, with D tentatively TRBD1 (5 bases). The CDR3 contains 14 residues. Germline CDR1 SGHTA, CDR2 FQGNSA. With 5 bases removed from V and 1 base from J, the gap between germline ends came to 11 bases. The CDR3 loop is CASSVTASNTEAFF. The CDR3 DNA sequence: TGTGCCAGCAGCGTGACAGCCTCGAACACTGAAGCTTTCTTT.

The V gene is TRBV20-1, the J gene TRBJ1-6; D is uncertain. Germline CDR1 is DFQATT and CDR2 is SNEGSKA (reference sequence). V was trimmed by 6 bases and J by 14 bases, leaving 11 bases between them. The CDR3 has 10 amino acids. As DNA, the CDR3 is TGCAGTGCCGGACTGTGGACCCTCCACTTT. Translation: CSAGLWTLHF.

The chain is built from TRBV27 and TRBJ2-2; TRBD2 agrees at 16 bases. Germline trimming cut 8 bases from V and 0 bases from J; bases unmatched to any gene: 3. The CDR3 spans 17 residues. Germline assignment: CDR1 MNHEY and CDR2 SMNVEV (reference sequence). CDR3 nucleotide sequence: TGTGCCAGCGGGACTAGCGGGAGGGCCTCGAACACCGGGGAGCTGTTTTTT. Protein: CASGTSGRASNTGELFF.

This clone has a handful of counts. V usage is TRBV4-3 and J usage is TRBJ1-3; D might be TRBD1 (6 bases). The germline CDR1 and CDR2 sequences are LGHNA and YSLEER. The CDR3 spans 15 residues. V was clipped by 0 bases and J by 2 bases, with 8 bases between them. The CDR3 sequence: CASSQDRTAGNTIYF. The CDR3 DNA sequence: TGCGCCAGCAGCCAAGATCGGACAGCTGGAAACACCATATATTTT.

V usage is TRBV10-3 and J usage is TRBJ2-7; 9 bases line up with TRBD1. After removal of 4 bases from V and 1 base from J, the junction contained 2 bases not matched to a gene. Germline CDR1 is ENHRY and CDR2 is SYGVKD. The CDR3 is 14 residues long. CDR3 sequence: CAISGGTGSYEQYV. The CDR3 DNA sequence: TGTGCCATCAGTGGGGGGACAGGGTCCTACGAGCAGTACGTC.

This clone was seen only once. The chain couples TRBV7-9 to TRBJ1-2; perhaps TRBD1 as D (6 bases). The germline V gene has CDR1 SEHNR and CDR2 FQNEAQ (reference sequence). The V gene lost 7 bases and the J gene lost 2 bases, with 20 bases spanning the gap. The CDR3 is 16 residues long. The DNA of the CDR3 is TGTGCCAGCACCACCCTAAACAGGGATCGGAACTATGGCTACACCTTC. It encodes CASTTLNRDRNYGYTF.

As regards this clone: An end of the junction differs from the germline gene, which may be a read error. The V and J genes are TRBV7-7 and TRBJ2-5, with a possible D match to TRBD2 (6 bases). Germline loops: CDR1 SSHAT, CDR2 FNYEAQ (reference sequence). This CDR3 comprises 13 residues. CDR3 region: CASSFGEVETQYF. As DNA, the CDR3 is TGTGCTAGCAGCTTCGGGGAGGTGGAGACCCAGTACTTC.

In nucleotides, the CDR3 is TGTGCCAGCAGCTTAGCTGGCACTTCCGGGGAGCAGTACGTC. It yields the protein CASSLAGTSGEQYV. V gene TRBV7-9 combines with J gene TRBJ2-7; D is undetermined. V shed 0 bases and J shed 7 bases, with 13 bases lying between them. Per germline, CDR1 SEHNR and CDR2 FQNEAQ (reference sequence). The CDR3 length is 14 residues.

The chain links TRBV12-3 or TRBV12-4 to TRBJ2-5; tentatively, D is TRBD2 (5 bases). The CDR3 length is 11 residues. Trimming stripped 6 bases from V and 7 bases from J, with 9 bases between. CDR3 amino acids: CASRFGGTQYF. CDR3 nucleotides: TGTGCCAGCAGATTTGGAGGGACCCAGTACTTC.

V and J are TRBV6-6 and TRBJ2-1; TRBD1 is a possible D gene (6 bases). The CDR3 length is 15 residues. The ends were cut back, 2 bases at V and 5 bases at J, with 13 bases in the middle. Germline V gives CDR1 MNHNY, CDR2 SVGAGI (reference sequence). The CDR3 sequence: CASSYEGVRDNEQFF. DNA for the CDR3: TGTGCCAGCAGTTACGAGGGGGTAAGGGACAATGAGCAGTTCTTC.

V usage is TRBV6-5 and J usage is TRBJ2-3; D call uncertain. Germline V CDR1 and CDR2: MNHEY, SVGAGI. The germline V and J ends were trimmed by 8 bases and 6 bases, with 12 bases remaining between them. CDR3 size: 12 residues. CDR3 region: CASRSPWDTQYF. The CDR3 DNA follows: TGTGCCAGCCGGTCACCCTGGGATACGCAGTATTTT.